The entry below gives a single T cell receptor beta chain sequence along with its context. No antigen is known for it. 60 Vbeta and 13 Jbeta primers were used in PCR. Some clones are missing from TCRdb's copy, which holds only in-frame ones; the method was immunoSEQ multiplex PCR. The sample lists some 130,000 clones, about four fifths occurring once. The study sampled nominally healthy donors, though unrecorded immune exposures were likely. The data derive from a study of cytomegalovirus exposure and HLA in healthy donors. The wider study: Researchers found that less than 90% of around 400 genotyped donors fell within the Caucasian-associated ancestry cluster.

Findings and limits, study-wide: Researchers left out some V segments, among them TRBV6-2 and TRBV6-3, as indistinguishable.

Per germline, CDR1 MNHEY and CDR2 SVGAGI. V gave up 4 bases and J gave up 2 bases, with 15 bases separating them. This CDR3 comprises 16 residues. This TCR came from a human donor in good health. This chain joins TRBV6-5 and TRBJ1-5, with D perhaps matching TRBD1 (5 bases). The material sequenced was PBMCs. The CDR3 coding sequence is TGTGCCAGCAGTTCCTTAGCCTTACAGGGCAATCAGCCCCAGCATTTT. It encodes CASSSLALQGNQPQHF.